Presented here are 22 T cell receptor beta chains from one specimen sequenced in a study of vaccination and CD4 T cells after COVID-19. Treatment given: roughly ten-day PBMC culture with coronavirus spike peptide pools or control peptides (ViraFEST assay). Collection of the unexposed donor's CD4+ T cells took place before the COVID-19 pandemic (2011-2018). Their antigen targets remain unknown. Sequenced with the Oncomine TCR Beta short-read assay was DNA taken from cultured CD4+ T cells. Via MiXCR, TCRdb re-called the PCR reads, giving one row per CDR3 protein. Among 7,000 to 8,500 distinct CDR3 sequences listed, 35% to 45% were seen once. Sequencing was carried out using CD4+ T cells from blood, cultured in vitro. These receptors came from a human donor in good health.

The rearrangement joins TRBV4-1 to TRBJ2-2; 9 bases are a match to TRBD1. The V gene end was trimmed by 2 bases and the J gene end by 7 bases; junction bases not matched to a gene: 14. CDR3 length: 18 amino acids. Germline-derived CDR1 and CDR2 are MGHRA and YSYEKL. The CDR3 coding sequence is TGCGCCAGCAGCCAACCCCCCGGGACAGGGTTTCATAGCGGGGAGCTGTTTTTT. This translates into CASSQPPGTGFHSGELFF.

This clonotype was counted a few times. This chain links TRBV6-5 with TRBJ2-6; D remains unclear. Trimming stripped 0 bases from V and 0 bases from J, with 15 bases between. There are 19 residues in the CDR3. The germline V gene has CDR1 MNHEY and CDR2 SVGAGI. In DNA, the CDR3 is TGTGCCAGCAGTTACTCGACGCTAATACACTCCTCTGGGGCCAACGTCCTGACTTTC. Translating gives CASSYSTLIHSSGANVLTF.

With regard to this clonotype: The junction does not match germline at one end; this may be a read error. The chain combines TRBV5-4 with TRBJ2-2, with 7 bases identical to TRBD2. The germline V gene has CDR1 SGHNT and CDR2 YYREEE (reference sequence). This CDR3 is built from 13 residues. The CDR3 sequence: CASSPRWGGELFF. CDR3 DNA sequence: TGTGCCAGCAGCCCCAGGTGGGGAGGGGAACTGTTTTTT.

This chain uses TRBV19 with TRBJ1-2; D remains ambiguous. V was pared by 8 bases and J by 0 bases, with 16 bases between. CDR1 is LNHDA, CDR2 SQIVND, per germline (reference sequence). There are 15 residues in the CDR3. The CDR3 DNA reads as TGTGCCAGTTTTCCTCGGGTCGCAGCTAACTATGGCTACACCTTC. This sequence encodes CASFPRVAANYGYTF.

The V gene is TRBV5-4, the J gene TRBJ2-2, with 10 bases matching TRBD1. This CDR3 spans 14 amino acids. Germline V gene lookup returns CDR1 SGHNT and CDR2 YYREEE (reference sequence). Trimming took 4 bases from V and 6 from J; bases not matched to a gene: 3. The CDR3: CASSQGQGAGELFF. The CDR3 DNA reads as TGTGCCAGCAGCCAAGGACAGGGGGCCGGGGAGCTGTTTTTT.

This clonotype was seen only a few times. The CDR3 sequence: CSASRVGTGGSPGNSPLHF. The CDR3 coding sequence is TGCAGTGCTAGTAGGGTTGGGACAGGGGGCTCACCGGGGAATTCACCCCTCCACTTT. The chain uses TRBV20-1 and TRBJ1-6; 12 nucleotides agree with TRBD1. Germline-derived CDR1 and CDR2 are DFQATT and SNEGSKA (reference sequence). This CDR3 spans 19 amino acids. V was pared by 3 bases and J by 7 bases, with 16 bases of the junction left unmatched.

The J gene is TRBJ2-1, the V gene TRBV28, with no clear D. Germline V CDR1 and CDR2: MDHEN, SYDVKM. The V end lost 0 bases, the J end lost 0 bases, and 9 bases lay between the germline ends. This CDR3 contains 16 residues. The CDR3 DNA reads TGTGCCAGCAGTTTATGGTCACAGATCTCCTACAATGAGCAGTTCTTC. Amino acids: CASSLWSQISYNEQFF.

In its sample, this clonotype was seen a few times. The gene calls are TRBV6-1 and TRBJ1-2, with a weak D call TRBD1 (5 bases). The CDR3 length is 17 residues. Per germline, CDR1 MNHNS and CDR2 SASEGT. Trimming took 6 bases from V and 7 from J, leaving 27 bases between them. CDR3 amino acids: CASRQQLITQGEAGYTF. CDR3 coding DNA: TGTGCCAGCAGACAACAACTCATCACTCAGGGTGAGGCTGGCTACACCTTC.

This clonotype was seen a few times. As DNA, the CDR3 is TGTGCCAGCAGCTTACAGAGCTCCTACAATGAGCAGTTCTTC. Protein product: CASSLQSSYNEQFF. V usage is TRBV11-3 and J usage is TRBJ2-1; no clear D. The V end was cut by 2 bases, the J end by 0 bases, with 5 bases between. CDR3 length: 14 amino acids. CDR1 SGHNT and CDR2 YENEEA come from the germline V gene.

The V and J genes are TRBV28 and TRBJ2-1, with 8 bases fitting TRBD1. CDR3 length: 16 amino acids. Germline trimming cut 6 bases from V and 1 base from J; bases unmatched to any gene: 8. Looked up from germline, CDR1 is MDHEN and CDR2 is SYDVKM. CDR3 residues: CASSTQGVRSYNEQFF. The DNA of the CDR3 is TGTGCCAGCAGCACACAGGGGGTAAGGTCCTACAATGAGCAGTTCTTC.

In nucleotides, the CDR3 is TGTGCCAGCAGGTTCCGACAGGGATTAGGTGGCTACACCTTC. Translated, it gives CASRFRQGLGGYTF. The chain couples TRBV12-3 or TRBV12-4 to TRBJ1-2, with 7 bases aligning to TRBD1. The CDR3 sequence is 14 residues long. Trimming removed 6 bases from V and 7 bases from J; junction bases left unmatched: 11.

This clonotype appeared a few times. V gene TRBV20-1 combines with J gene TRBJ2-3; D uncertain. V dropped 6 bases and J dropped 2 bases, with 15 bases sitting between them. The germline CDR1 and CDR2 sequences are DFQATT and SNEGSKA (reference sequence). This CDR3 contains 14 residues. The CDR3 sequence: CSAVPGWDTDTQYF. CDR3 coding DNA: TGCAGTGCCGTCCCGGGTTGGGACACAGATACGCAGTATTTT.

This clonotype was observed a few times. This chain joins TRBV7-9 and TRBJ1-1; no clear D gene. The CDR3 covers 14 residues. Trimming removed 5 bases at V and 2 bases at J, with 12 bases between. Germline CDR1 reads SEHNR; CDR2 reads FQNEAQ (reference sequence). The CDR3 nucleotides read TGTGCCAGCAGCCCGCGGACCGGAAACACTGAAGCTTTCTTT. Translated: CASSPRTGNTEAFF.

The chain employs TRBV25-1 and TRBJ1-2; D possibly corresponds to TRBD1 (6 bases). Germline CDR1 is MGHDK and CDR2 is SYGVNS. The ends were cut back, 1 base at V and 2 bases at J, with 11 bases in the middle. The CDR3 loop spans 15 amino acids. CDR3 sequence: CASSEFGGPNYGYTF. The DNA of the CDR3 is TGTGCCAGCAGTGAATTTGGGGGGCCCAACTATGGCTACACCTTC.

V usage is TRBV6-5 and J usage is TRBJ2-7, with a tentative D call TRBD2 (6 bases). The CDR3 is made up of 15 amino acids. Germline lookup yields CDR1 MNHEY and CDR2 SVGAGI. The V gene lost 4 bases and the J gene lost 5 bases, with 18 bases spanning the gap. The CDR3 reads CASSSGRGWSHEQYF. CDR3 sequence (DNA): TGTGCCAGCAGTTCAGGGCGGGGTTGGTCTCACGAGCAGTACTTC.

This clonotype was seen more than once but under ten times. This chain connects TRBV6-1 to TRBJ2-7; 7 bases are shared with TRBD2. There are 13 residues in the CDR3. The V gene's germline CDR1 is MNHNS and CDR2 SASEGT. The V gene end was trimmed by 8 bases and the J gene end by 2 bases; junction bases not matched to a gene: 6. CDR3 DNA sequence: TGTGCCAGCCAGGGAGGGCCTCCCTACGAGCAGTACTTC. Encoded protein: CASQGGPPYEQYF.

This chain joins TRBV6-1 and TRBJ1-3; D is unclear. The length of the CDR3 is 15 residues. The V gene lost 4 bases and the J gene lost 0 bases, with 10 bases spanning the gap. Looked up from germline, CDR1 is MNHNS and CDR2 is SASEGT. The CDR3 nucleotides are TGTGCCAGCAGTGTGAACGTAAACTCTGGAAACACCATATATTTT. Amino acids: CASSVNVNSGNTIYF.

This clonotype was detected a few times. The V and J genes are TRBV7-2 and TRBJ1-5; D is uncertain. The germline V gene encodes CDR1 SGHTA and CDR2 FQGNSA. V gave up 1 base and J gave up 0 bases, with 7 bases separating them. The CDR3 contains 15 residues. CDR3 DNA: TGTGCCAGCAGCTTAGAACCAGGTAGCAATCAGCCCCAGCATTTT. Amino acid sequence: CASSLEPGSNQPQHF. The whole variable domain, filled in from reference TRBV7-2 and TRBJ1-5, reads GAGVSQSPSNKVTEKGKDVELRCDPISGHTALYWYRQSLGQGLEFLIYFQGNSAPDKSGLPSDRFSAERTGGSVSTLTIQRTQQEDSAVYLCASSLEPGSNQPQHFGDGTRLSIL.

The chain couples TRBV7-2 to TRBJ2-1, with no clear D. The CDR3 runs to 13 residues. Germline V lookup: CDR1 SGHTA, CDR2 FQGNSA. Trimming cost V 7 bases and J 7 bases, with 14 bases left between them. CDR3 coding DNA: TGTGCCAGCACCTCATCGGTAGCTAATGAGCAGTTCTTC. Amino acid sequence: CASTSSVANEQFF.

Only a few counts were recorded for this clonotype. The rearrangement joins TRBV19 to TRBJ1-1; 11 nucleotides agree with TRBD1. Germline V gives CDR1 LNHDA, CDR2 SQIVND (reference sequence). After removal of 5 bases from V and 6 bases from J, the junction contained 14 bases not matched to a gene. The CDR3 is 17 residues long. This CDR3 is CASSRTGGAGRSSEAFF. DNA for the CDR3: TGTGCCAGTAGTCGGACAGGGGGCGCAGGAAGGTCCTCTGAAGCTTTCTTT.

This chain joins TRBV7-2 and TRBJ1-1; D remains unclear. The CDR3 has 16 amino acids. Germline-derived CDR1 and CDR2 are SGHTA and FQGNSA. V was shortened by 6 bases and J by 6 bases, with 23 bases between the two germline ends. In DNA form, the CDR3 reads TGTGCCAGCAGACATATTACGGGCAGGTTAAGCTCTGAAGCTTTCTTT. Translation: CASRHITGRLSSEAFF. Full variable domain (missing parts from reference TRBV7-2 and TRBJ1-1): GAGVSQSPSNKVTEKGKDVELRCDPISGHTALYWYRQSLGQGLEFLIYFQGNSAPDKSGLPSDRFSAERTGGSVSTLTIQRTQQEDSAVYLCASRHITGRLSSEAFFGQGTRLTVV.

The DNA for the CDR3 is TGTGCCAGCACCCGGCCGGACTTTTGGACCCAGTACTTC. This sequence encodes CASTRPDFWTQYF. This rearrangement joins TRBV28 to TRBJ2-5; D is perhaps TRBD2 (5 bases). V lost 7 bases and J lost 7, with 16 bases in between. This CDR3 has 13 residues. The V gene's germline CDR1 is MDHEN and CDR2 SYDVKM.